The source of this T cell receptor (beta chain) is a study of T cell responses to AZD1222 COVID-19 vaccine. Regarding the study as a whole: Baseline seropositivity occurred in only 5 to 7 AZD1222 recipients.

This clone has a handful of counts. The antigen remains unidentified. CDR1 is SGHTA, CDR2 FQGNSA, per germline. This CDR3 contains 12 residues. V gave up 5 bases and J gave up 11 bases, with 15 bases separating them. Measured with immunoSEQ multiplex PCR; TCRdb has only the in-frame clones, and not every one. The sample lists over 75,000 clones, 87% seen once, with more than 9% in the top ten. The rearrangement links TRBV7-2 to TRBJ1-2; D is ambiguous. This sequence originates from an adult who received the AZD1222 COVID-19 vaccine. Sequenced material: peripheral blood, taken 28 days after the second AZD1222 dose. This CDR3 is CASSHRMRGYTF. In DNA form, the CDR3 reads TGTGCCAGCAGCCACCGGATGCGGGGATACACCTTC.